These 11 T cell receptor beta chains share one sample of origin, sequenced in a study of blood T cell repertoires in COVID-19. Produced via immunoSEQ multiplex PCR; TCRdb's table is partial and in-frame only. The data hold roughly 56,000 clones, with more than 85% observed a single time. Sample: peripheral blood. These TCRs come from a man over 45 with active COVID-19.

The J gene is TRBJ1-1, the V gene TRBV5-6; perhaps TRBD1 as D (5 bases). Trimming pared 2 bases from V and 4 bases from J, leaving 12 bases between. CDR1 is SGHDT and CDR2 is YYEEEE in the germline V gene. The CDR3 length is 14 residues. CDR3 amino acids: CASSLFQGGTEAFF. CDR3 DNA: TGTGCCAGCAGCTTATTTCAGGGTGGCACTGAAGCTTTCTTT. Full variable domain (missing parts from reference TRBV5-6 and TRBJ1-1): DAGVTQSPTHLIKTRGQQVTLRCSPKSGHDTVSWYQQALGQGPQFIFQYYEEEERQRGNFPDRFSGHQFPNYSSELNVNALLLGDSALYLCASSLFQGGTEAFFGQGTRLTVV.

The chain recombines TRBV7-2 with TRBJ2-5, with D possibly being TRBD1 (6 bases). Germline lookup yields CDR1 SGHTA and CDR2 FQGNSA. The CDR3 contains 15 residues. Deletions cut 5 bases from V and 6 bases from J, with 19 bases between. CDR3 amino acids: CASSRTTGLIQTQYF. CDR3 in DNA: TGTGCCAGCAGCCGCACTACAGGGTTGATACAGACCCAGTACTTC. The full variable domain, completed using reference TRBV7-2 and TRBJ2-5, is GAGVSQSPSNKVTEKGKDVELRCDPISGHTALYWYRQSLGQGLEFLIYFQGNSAPDKSGLPSDRFSAERTGGSVSTLTIQRTQQEDSAVYLCASSRTTGLIQTQYFGPGTRLLVL.

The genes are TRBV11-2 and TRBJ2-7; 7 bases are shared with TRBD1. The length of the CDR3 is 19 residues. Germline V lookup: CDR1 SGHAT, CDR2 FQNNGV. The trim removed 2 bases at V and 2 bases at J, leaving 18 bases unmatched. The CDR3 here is CASSLRGRQGQAGAYEQYF. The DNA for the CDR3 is TGTGCCAGCAGCTTACGGGGAAGACAGGGCCAGGCCGGGGCCTACGAGCAGTACTTC.

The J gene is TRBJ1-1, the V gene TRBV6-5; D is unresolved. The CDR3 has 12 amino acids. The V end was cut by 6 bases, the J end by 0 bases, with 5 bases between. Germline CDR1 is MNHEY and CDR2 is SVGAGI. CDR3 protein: CASSPLNTEAFF. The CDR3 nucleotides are TGTGCCAGCAGCCCCTTGAACACTGAAGCTTTCTTT.

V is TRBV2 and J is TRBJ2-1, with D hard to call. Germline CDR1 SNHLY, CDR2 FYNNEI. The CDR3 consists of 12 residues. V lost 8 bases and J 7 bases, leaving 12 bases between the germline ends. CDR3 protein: CASQLVVNEQFF. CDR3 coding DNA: TGTGCCAGCCAGCTAGTCGTAAATGAGCAGTTCTTC.

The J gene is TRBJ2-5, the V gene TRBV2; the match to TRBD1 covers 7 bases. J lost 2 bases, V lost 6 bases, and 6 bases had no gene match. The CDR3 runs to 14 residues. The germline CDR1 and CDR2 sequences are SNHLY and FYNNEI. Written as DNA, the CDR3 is TGTGCCAGCAGGCGCCGGACAGGTCAAGAGACCCAGTACTTC. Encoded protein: CASRRRTGQETQYF.

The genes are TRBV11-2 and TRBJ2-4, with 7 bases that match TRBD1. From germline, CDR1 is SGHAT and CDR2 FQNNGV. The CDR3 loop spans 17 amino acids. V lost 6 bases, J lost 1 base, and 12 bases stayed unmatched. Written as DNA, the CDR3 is TGTGCCAGCAGTATGGACAGGAAGGCTGGGGCCAAAAACATTCAGTACTTC. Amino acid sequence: CASSMDRKAGAKNIQYF. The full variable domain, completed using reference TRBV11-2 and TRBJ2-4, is EAGVAQSPRYKIIEKRQSVAFWCNPISGHATLYWYQQILGQGPKLLIQFQNNGVVDDSQLPKDRFSAERLKGVDSTLKIQPAKLEDSAVYLCASSMDRKAGAKNIQYFGAGTRLSVL.

DNA for the CDR3: TGTGCCAGCAGCAAAGAGGGGCCAGGGGCGAATATCTTGGAGACCCAGTACTTC. This encodes CASSKEGPGANILETQYF. The J gene is TRBJ2-5, the V gene TRBV21-1; TRBD1, the D gene given by the table, was not confirmed from the DNA. TRBV21-1 is assigned pseudogene status. The CDR3 totals 18 residues.

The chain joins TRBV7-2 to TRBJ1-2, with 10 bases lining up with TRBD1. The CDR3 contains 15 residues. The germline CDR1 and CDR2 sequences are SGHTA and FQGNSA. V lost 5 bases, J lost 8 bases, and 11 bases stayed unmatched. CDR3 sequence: CASSALSGTGDGYTF. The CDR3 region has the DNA TGTGCCAGCAGCGCACTCTCCGGGACAGGGGACGGCTACACCTTC. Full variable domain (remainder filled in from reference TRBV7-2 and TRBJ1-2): GAGVSQSPSNKVTEKGKDVELRCDPISGHTALYWYRQSLGQGLEFLIYFQGNSAPDKSGLPSDRFSAERTGGSVSTLTIQRTQQEDSAVYLCASSALSGTGDGYTFGSGTRLTVV.

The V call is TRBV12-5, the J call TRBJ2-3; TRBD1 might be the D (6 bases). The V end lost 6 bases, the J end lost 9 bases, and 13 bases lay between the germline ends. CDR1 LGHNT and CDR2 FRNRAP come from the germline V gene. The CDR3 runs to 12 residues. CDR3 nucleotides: TGTGCTAGTGGCCAGGGGTCTGGCACGCAGTATTTT. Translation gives CASGQGSGTQYF.

The CDR3 protein is CASSTDRASGNTIYF. In DNA, the CDR3 is TGTGCCAGTAGTACGGACAGAGCCTCTGGAAACACCATATATTTT. This sequence joins TRBV19 and TRBJ1-3, with D possibly TRBD1 on 6 matching bases. Between the trimmed V and J ends, which lost 4 bases and 0 bases, there was a span of 10 bases. There are 15 residues in the CDR3. Germline assignment: CDR1 LNHDA and CDR2 SQIVND (reference sequence).